The clone carrying this TCR beta chain was observed a handful of times. Its specificity is unknown. The sample is drawn from a study of cytomegalovirus exposure and HLA in healthy donors. Whole-study results and caveats: Under in vitro conditions, a few CMV-associated chains were confirmed as specific for CMV antigens.

Primers: 60 Vbeta forward and 13 Jbeta reverse. Profiled with immunoSEQ multiplex PCR; TCRdb holds only in-frame clones, not every one. The sample comprises 100,000 to 150,000 clones, roughly 83% of which are singletons, and 20% rests with the top ten. The CDR3 totals 15 residues. CDR1 is MNHEY, CDR2 SMNVEV, per germline (reference sequence). With 5 bases removed from V and 5 bases from J, the gap between germline ends came to 18 bases. The chain is built from TRBV27 and TRBJ2-5; D perhaps matches TRBD1 (5 bases). Input material: PBMCs. The TCR sequence derives from a man between 18 and 35 years old in good health and CMV-seropositive. The CDR3 DNA reads TGTGCCAGCAGTCCCCGGGCCGTAGGGGCTGAGACCCAGTACTTC. Translation: CASSPRAVGAETQYF.